This TCR beta chain is drawn from a study of T cell clonality in common variable immunodeficiency. The table lists this clone with many counts. The sequenced fragment ends 3 residues before the CDR3 boundary, so the rest is inferred from the germline J gene. V lost 8 bases and J lost 4, with 17 bases in between. CDR3 length: 14 amino acids. The germline V gene has CDR1 KGHSH and CDR2 LQKENI. Sequencing was performed with immunoSEQ multiplex PCR; in TCRdb, only in-frame clones are kept and a portion is missing. The sample contains tens of thousands of clones, none of them singletons. The source of this sequence is a person aged 18 to 75 in good health. Sequenced material: peripheral blood mononuclear cells. The chain is built from TRBV18 and TRBJ1-1, with a weak D call TRBD1 (6 bases). CDR3 DNA, as far as it was read: TGTGCCAGCAAGCAACAGGGATGGGGCACTGAA. Translation gives CASKQQGWGTE. The whole CDR3 sequence is CASKQQGWGTEAFF.